These T cell receptor beta chains were read from a single sample in a study of molecular identifiers for immune sequencing clone quantification. MiXCR, applied by TCRdb to the PCR reads, yields one record per CDR3 protein. The sample has about 640,000 distinct CDR3 sequences, around 20% seen once. The sample comprised naive CD8+ T cells from blood, with Jurkat cell RNA spiked in. All receptors come from a human donor in good health. Some libraries in this study had Jurkat cell RNA spiked in. Both conserved end residues are trimmed from each CDR3.

V gene,CDR3 length,CDR3 protein
TRBV14,11,ASSQTDKGPQH
TRBV7-9,10,ASSGAGGEQF
TRBV5-6,13,ASSLWTAMNTEAF
TRBV19,13,ASSMSGAGGTEAF
TRBV28,12,ASSLTDRGNTIY
TRBV20-1,13,SATPIAGVGDTQY
TRBV9,10,ASGPSTDTQY
TRBV30,13,AWDDPSGTYNEQF
TRBV7-9,12,ASSLAVGWAEAF
TRBV6-5,12,ASSNRDSMYEQY
TRBV6-5,11,ASSYSMGAEQY
TRBV19,11,ASSILGHGEQF
TRBV7-9,12,ASSSPLRSGGYT
TRBV9,13,ASSVVGGEYTEAF
TRBV7-2,17,ASSYITSGGLRYTDTQY
TRBV11-2,13,ASSLVISFYNEQF
TRBV11-2,12,ASSLAAGGYEQY
TRBV28,14,ASSLSGGAGSYEQY
TRBV3-1,13,ASSQDMGTLTEAF
TRBV19,12,ASRLAGGYYEQY
TRBV3-1,12,ASSQSGREGGQF
TRBV7-6,11,ASSLEPGSPLH
TRBV20-1,14,SARDRDRVYTDTQY
TRBV7-2,11,ASSPPYYTEQY
TRBV11-2,12,ASTAGTGMDTQY
TRBV7-8,13,ASSGQRGGYNEQF
TRBV5-6,15,ASSSPRESSYNSPLH
TRBV4-3,13,ASSQETRAWDGYT
TRBV5-4,11,ATSSLASPEQF
TRBV20-1,13,SARISPGGLTEAF
TRBV9,13,ASSPIGGGTDTQY
TRBV6-5,10,ASSVTDGEQY
TRBV4-1,12,ASSPGLGNYEQY
TRBV28,15,ASSLFSQGADNQPQH
TRBV9,13,ASSTPNSGANVLT
TRBV2,14,ARQEEGRNPYNEQF
TRBV28,13,ASSWGLAVTDTQY
TRBV3-1,15,ASSQVIDGTITGELF
TRBV20-1,12,SAKGGESSYEQY
TRBV7-6,13,ASSQGQGANEKLF
TRBV19,13,ASSIGTRGTYEQY
TRBV19,13,ASSISPTEYNEQF
TRBV5-3,15,ASSLVSYRGFSYEQY
TRBV20-1,12,SARAGDSTDTQY
TRBV27,12,ASSFLGGEEKLF
TRBV24-1,15,ATSDLPQSASTDTQY
TRBV20-1,14,SARATPGGGTDTQY
TRBV12-3/TRBV12-4,10,ASSPQYNEQF
TRBV28,12,ASSPRDRTYEQC